This T cell receptor (beta chain) was sequenced during a study of blood T cells in healthy people across ages. The study's findings and limits: Naive CD4+ cell counts and diversity both ran higher in long-lived than in aged donors.

The CDR3 has 16 residues. Deletions cut 0 bases from V and 2 bases from J, with 12 bases between. The germline CDR1 and CDR2 sequences are LGHNT and FRNRAP. A second roughly 6 to 12 cycle PCR used barcoded and J-beta primers. Using its own MiXCR run on the 5' RACE reads, TCRdb lists one record per CDR3 protein. The sample has roughly 1,500,000 distinct CDR3 sequences, roughly 40% seen once. This clonotype was seen a handful of times. Its antigen is unknown. Sequenced sample: blood. This TCR derives from a woman under 30 in good health. The V call is TRBV12-5, the J call TRBJ2-3; D is ambiguous. In DNA form, the CDR3 reads TGTGCTAGTGGTTTGGTAGGAGAATCCGCCACAGATACGCAGTATTTT. The encoded protein is CASGLVGESATDTQYF.